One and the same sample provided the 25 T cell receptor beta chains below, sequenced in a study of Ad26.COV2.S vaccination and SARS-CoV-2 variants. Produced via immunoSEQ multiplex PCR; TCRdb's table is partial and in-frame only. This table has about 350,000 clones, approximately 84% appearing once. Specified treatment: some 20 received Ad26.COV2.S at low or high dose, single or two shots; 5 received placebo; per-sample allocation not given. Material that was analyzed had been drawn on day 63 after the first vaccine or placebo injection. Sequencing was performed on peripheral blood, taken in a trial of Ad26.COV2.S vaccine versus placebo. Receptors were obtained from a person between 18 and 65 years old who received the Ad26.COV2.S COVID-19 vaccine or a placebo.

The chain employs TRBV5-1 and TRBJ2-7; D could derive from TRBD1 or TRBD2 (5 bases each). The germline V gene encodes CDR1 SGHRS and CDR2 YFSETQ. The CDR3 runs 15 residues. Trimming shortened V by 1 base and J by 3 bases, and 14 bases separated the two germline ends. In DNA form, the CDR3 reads TGCGCCAGCAGCTTGATGGGACCCGGGGTCTACGAGCAGTACTTC. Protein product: CASSLMGPGVYEQYF. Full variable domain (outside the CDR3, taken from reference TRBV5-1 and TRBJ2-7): KAGVTQTPRYLIKTRGQQVTLSCSPISGHRSVSWYQQTPGQGLQFLFEYFSETQRNKGNFPGRFSGRQFSNSRSEMNVSTLELGDSALYLCASSLMGPGVYEQYFGPGTRLTVT.

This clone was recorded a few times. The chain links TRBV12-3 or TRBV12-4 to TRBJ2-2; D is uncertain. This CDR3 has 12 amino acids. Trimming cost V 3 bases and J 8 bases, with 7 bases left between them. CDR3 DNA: TGTGCCAGCAGTTTGAATGATGGGGAGCTGTTTTTT. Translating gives CASSLNDGELFF.

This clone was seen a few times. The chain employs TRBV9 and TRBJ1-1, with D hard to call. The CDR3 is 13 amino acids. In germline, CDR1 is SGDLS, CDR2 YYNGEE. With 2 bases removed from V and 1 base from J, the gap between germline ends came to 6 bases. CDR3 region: CASSVIGNTEAFF. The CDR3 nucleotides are TGTGCCAGCAGCGTTATAGGGAACACTGAAGCTTTCTTT.

CDR3 residues: CASSVGGGPSTDTQYF. The CDR3 DNA reads as TGTGCCAGCAGCGTTGGTGGCGGGCCAAGCACAGATACGCAGTATTTT. The V call is TRBV9, the J call TRBJ2-3; tentative D call: TRBD2 (5 bases). V lost 2 bases to trimming and J lost 0 bases, with 13 bases between them. Germline V gene data show CDR1 as SGDLS and CDR2 as YYNGEE. The CDR3 runs 16 residues.

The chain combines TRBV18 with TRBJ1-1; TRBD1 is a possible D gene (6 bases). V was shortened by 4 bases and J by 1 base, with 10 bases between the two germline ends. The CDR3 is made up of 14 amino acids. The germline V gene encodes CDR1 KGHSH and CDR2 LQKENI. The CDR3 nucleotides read TGTGCCAGCTCACTCAAACAGGGGAACACTGAAGCTTTCTTT. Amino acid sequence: CASSLKQGNTEAFF.

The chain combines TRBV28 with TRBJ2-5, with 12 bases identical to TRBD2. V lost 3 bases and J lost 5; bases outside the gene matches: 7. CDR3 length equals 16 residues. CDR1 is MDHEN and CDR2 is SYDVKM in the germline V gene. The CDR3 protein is CASSLGTSGPGETQYF. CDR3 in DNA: TGTGCCAGCAGTTTGGGGACTAGCGGGCCAGGGGAGACCCAGTACTTC.

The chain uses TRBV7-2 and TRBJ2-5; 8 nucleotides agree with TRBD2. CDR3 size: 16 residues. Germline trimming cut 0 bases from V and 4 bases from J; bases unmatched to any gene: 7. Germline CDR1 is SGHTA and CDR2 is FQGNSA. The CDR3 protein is CASSLAGRAGRETQYF. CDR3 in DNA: TGTGCCAGCAGCTTAGCCGGGAGGGCCGGACGAGAGACCCAGTACTTC.

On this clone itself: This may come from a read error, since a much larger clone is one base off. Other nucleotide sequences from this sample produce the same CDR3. Here the CDR3 DNA reads TGTGCCAGCAGCTCCTACAATGAGCAGTTCTTC. This codes for CASSSYNEQFF. This chain connects TRBV12-3 or TRBV12-4 to TRBJ2-1; D not certain. V dropped 6 bases and J dropped 0 bases, with 0 bases sitting between them. This CDR3 is built from 11 residues.

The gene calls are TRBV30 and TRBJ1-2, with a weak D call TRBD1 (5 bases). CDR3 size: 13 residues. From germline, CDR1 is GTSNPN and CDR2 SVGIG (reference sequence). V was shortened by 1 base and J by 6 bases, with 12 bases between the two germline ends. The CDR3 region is CAWSAGARDGYTF. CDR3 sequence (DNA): TGTGCCTGGAGTGCCGGGGCGCGTGATGGCTACACCTTC.

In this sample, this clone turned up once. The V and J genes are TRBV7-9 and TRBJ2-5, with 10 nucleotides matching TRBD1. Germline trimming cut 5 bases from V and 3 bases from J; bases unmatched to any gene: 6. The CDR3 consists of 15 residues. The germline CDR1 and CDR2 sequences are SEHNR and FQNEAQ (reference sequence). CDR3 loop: CASSGTGEWEETQYF. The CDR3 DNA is TGTGCCAGCAGCGGGACAGGGGAGTGGGAAGAGACCCAGTACTTC.

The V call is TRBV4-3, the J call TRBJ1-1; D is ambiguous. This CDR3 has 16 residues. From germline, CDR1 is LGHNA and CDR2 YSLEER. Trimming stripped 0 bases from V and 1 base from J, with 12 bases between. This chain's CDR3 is CASSQEVGQRNTEAFF. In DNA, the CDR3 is TGCGCCAGCAGCCAAGAAGTCGGGCAGAGGAACACTGAAGCTTTCTTT.

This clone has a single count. CDR3 in DNA: TGTGCCAGCAGGTACCGGACTAGCGGTATATACGAGCAGTACTTC. Translating gives CASRYRTSGIYEQYF. The chain carries TRBV6-5 and TRBJ2-7; 10 bases fit TRBD2. In germline, CDR1 is MNHEY, CDR2 SVGAGI. The junction had 9 bases not matched to a gene; V was cut back by 6 bases and J by 4 bases. The CDR3 has 15 residues.

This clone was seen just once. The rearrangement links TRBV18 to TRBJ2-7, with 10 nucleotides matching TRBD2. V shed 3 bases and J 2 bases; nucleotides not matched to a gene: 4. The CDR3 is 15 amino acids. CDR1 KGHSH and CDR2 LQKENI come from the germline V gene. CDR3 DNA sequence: TGTGCCAGCTCACCCGGGACTAGCGATGCCTACGAGCAGTACTTC. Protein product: CASSPGTSDAYEQYF.

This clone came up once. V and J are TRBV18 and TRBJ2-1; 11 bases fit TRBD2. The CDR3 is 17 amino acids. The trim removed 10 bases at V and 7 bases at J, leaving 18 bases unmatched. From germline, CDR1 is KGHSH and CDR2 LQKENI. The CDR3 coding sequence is TGTGCCACCGCGGGACAGCTTAGCGGGGGGGCCCGGAATGAGCAGTTCTTC. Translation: CATAGQLSGGARNEQFF.

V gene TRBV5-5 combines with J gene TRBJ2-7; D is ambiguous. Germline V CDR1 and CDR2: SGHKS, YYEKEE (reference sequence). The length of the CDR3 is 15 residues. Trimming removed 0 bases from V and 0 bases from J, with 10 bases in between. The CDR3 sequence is CASSLDISSSYEQYF. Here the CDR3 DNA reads TGTGCCAGCAGCTTGGACATATCGAGCTCCTACGAGCAGTACTTC.

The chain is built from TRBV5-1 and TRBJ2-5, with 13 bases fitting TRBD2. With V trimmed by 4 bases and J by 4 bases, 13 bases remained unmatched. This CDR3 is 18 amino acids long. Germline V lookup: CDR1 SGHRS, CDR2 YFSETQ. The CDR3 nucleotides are TGCGCCAGCAGCCGGGGACTAGCGGGGTCGCTTATAGGAGAGACCCAGTACTTC. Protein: CASSRGLAGSLIGETQYF.

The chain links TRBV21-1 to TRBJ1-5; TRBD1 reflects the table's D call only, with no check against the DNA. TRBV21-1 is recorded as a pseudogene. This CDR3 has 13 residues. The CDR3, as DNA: TGTGCCAGCAGCTTGGGCTGCAATCAGCCCCAGCATTTT. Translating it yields CASSLGCNQPQHF.

DNA of the CDR3: TGTGCCAGCAGCTTAGGCGGGGTTGTGCAGTTCTTC. The encoded protein is CASSLGGVVQFF. The genes are TRBV11-2 and TRBJ2-1; TRBD2 might be the D (6 bases). Germline-derived CDR1 and CDR2 are SGHAT and FQNNGV. This CDR3 spans 12 amino acids. The V gene lost 1 base and the J gene lost 12 bases, with 10 bases spanning the gap.

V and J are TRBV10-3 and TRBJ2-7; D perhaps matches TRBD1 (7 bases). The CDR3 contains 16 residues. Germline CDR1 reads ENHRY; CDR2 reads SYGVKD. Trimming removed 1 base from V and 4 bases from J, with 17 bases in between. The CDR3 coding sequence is TGTGCCATCAGTGAGTTGGGGGGACAGACTGGATACGAGCAGTACTTC. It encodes CAISELGGQTGYEQYF.

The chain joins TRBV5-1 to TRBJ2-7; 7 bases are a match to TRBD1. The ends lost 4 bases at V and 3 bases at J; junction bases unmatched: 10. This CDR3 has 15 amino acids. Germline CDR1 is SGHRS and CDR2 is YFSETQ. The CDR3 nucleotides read TGCGCCAGCAGCAAGGGACAGCCCCACAACTACGAGCAGTACTTC. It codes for CASSKGQPHNYEQYF.

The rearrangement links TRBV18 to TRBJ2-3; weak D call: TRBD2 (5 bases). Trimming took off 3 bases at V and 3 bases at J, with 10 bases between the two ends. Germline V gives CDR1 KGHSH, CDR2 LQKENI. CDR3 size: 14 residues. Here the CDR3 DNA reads TGTGCCAGCTCACCGACGAGGGAGACAGATACGCAGTATTTT. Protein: CASSPTRETDTQYF.

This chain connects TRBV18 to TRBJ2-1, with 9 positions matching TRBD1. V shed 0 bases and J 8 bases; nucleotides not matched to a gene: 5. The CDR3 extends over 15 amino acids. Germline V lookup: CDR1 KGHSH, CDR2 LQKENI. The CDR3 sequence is CASSPPGTGWYEQFF. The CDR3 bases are TGTGCCAGCTCACCACCCGGGACAGGGTGGTATGAGCAGTTCTTC.

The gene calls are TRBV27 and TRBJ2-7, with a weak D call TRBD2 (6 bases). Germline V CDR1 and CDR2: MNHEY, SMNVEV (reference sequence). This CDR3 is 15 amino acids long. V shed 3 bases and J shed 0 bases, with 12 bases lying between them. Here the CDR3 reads CASSLRGLASYEQYF. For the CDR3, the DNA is TGTGCCAGCAGTTTGAGGGGACTCGCCTCCTACGAGCAGTACTTC.

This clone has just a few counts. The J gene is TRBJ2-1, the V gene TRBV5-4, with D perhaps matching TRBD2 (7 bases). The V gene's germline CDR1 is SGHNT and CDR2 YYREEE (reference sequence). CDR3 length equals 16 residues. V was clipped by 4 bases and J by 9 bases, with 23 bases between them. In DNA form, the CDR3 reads TGTGCCAGCAGCCGGGACCGAAATGGGGGAGGGGGTGAGCAGTTCTTC. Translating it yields CASSRDRNGGGGEQFF.

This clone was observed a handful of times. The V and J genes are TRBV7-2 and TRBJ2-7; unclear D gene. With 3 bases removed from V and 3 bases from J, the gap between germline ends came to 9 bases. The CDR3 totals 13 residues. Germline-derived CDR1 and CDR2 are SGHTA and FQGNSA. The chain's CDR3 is CASSFDPSYEQYF. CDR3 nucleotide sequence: TGTGCCAGCAGCTTTGACCCTAGCTACGAGCAGTACTTC.